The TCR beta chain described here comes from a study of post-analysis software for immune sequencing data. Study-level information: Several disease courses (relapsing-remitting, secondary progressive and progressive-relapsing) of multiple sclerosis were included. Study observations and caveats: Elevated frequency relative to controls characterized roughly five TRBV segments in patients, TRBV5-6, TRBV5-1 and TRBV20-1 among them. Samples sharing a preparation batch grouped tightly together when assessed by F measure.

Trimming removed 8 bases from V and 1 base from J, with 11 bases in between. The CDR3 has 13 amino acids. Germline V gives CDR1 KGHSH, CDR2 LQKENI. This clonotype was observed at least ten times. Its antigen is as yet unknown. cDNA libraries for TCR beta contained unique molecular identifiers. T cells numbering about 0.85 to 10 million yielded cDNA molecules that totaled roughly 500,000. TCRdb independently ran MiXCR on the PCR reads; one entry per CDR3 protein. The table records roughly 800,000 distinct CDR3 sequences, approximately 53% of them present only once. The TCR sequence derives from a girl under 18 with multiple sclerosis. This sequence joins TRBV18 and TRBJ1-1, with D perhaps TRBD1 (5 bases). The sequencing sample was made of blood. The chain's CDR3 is CASSPGPNTEAFF. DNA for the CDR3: TGTGCCAGCAGTCCGGGACCGAACACTGAAGCTTTCTTT.